This is a list of T cell receptor beta chains from one sample in a study of blood T cell repertoires in COVID-19. Measured with immunoSEQ multiplex PCR; TCRdb has only the in-frame clones, and not every one. This table has around 360,000 clones, roughly 87% appearing once. Sequenced: PBMCs or T cells enriched from blood (not recorded which). These receptors were taken from a woman in her 30s who had recovered from COVID-19. Each CDR3 is given with its conserved first and last residue. Each record gives: J gene, clone size, D gene, V gene, CDR3 DNA, CDR3 protein. The D gene is left open where the match is weak. Where a row states a size, it is once, few, many or the class of an expanded clone; other rows omit it.

>TRBJ1-1|NA|NA|TRBV27
TGTGCCAGCAGTCCCACAGTGAACACTGAAGCTTTCTTT
CASSPTVNTEAFF
>TRBJ1-1|NA|NA|TRBV28
TGTGCCAGCAGTTTGAGGGGGATGAACACTGAAGCTTTCTTT
CASSLRGMNTEAFF
>TRBJ1-4|NA|TRBD1|TRBV15
TGTGCCACCAGCAGAGGACGACAGGGGGCCTATGAAAAACTGTTTTTT
CATSRGRQGAYEKLFF
>TRBJ2-3|NA|TRBD1|TRBV9
TGTGCCAGCAGCAGGACAGGGGTGAGCACAGATACGCAGTATTTT
CASSRTGVSTDTQYF
>TRBJ1-1|NA|NA|TRBV24-1
TGTGCCACCAGTGATTCGCCTGGGGGGAGGGACACTGAAGCTTTCTTT
CATSDSPGGRDTEAFF
>TRBJ1-2|NA|TRBD1|TRBV3-1/TRBV3-2
TGTGCCAGCAGCCTGGACAGGGAAATCTATGGCTACACCTTC
CASSLDREIYGYTF
>TRBJ2-5|once|TRBD1|TRBV2
TGTGCCAGCAGTGAGGGAGGACAGGGGTGGGAGACCCAGTACTTC
CASSEGGQGWETQYF
>TRBJ2-1|NA|TRBD2|TRBV6-5
TGTGCCAGCAGTTACTCAGGGCTAGCGGAGTACAATGAGCAGTTCTTC
CASSYSGLAEYNEQFF
>TRBJ2-7|NA|TRBD2|TRBV11-2
TGTGCCAGCAGCTTAGTAAGGACTAGCGGGAGTTACTCCTACGAGCAGTACTTC
CASSLVRTSGSYSYEQYF
>TRBJ1-2|NA|TRBD1|TRBV14
TGTGCCAGCAGTCAAAGGCCGGGACAGAACTATGGCTACACCTTC
CASSQRPGQNYGYTF
>TRBJ1-6|NA|TRBD1|TRBV28
TGTGCCAGCAGGTCCGGGACAGCGGGTTCACCCCTCCACTTT
CASRSGTAGSPLHF
>TRBJ1-2|few|NA|TRBV2
TGTGCCAGCAAAGGCGACTTCTATGGCTACACCTTC
CASKGDFYGYTF
>TRBJ1-2|NA|NA|TRBV27
TGTGCCAGCAGTTTGGGGGGGTACTATGGCTACACCTTC
CASSLGGYYGYTF
>TRBJ1-2|NA|TRBD1|TRBV5-1
TGCGCCAGCAGCTTGAGGGACAGGGACCTCTATGGCTACACCTTC
CASSLRDRDLYGYTF
>TRBJ2-5|NA|TRBD1|TRBV24-1
TGTGCCACCAGTGATTCAGGGCAGGGGGCAGCGGAGACCCAGTACTTC
CATSDSGQGAAETQYF
>TRBJ1-2|few|NA|TRBV6-1
TGTGCCAGCAGTGAAGGTCGACAGTGGAACTATGGCTACACCTTC
CASSEGRQWNYGYTF
>TRBJ2-3|NA|TRBD2|TRBV5-1
TGCGCCAGCAGCTTGGCCATGTCTAGCGGGAGTTTCACAGATACGCAGTATTTT
CASSLAMSSGSFTDTQYF
>TRBJ1-2|NA|TRBD1|TRBV6-5
TGTGCCAGCAGCCGAGACAGGGGGGCGAACTATGGCTACACCTTC
CASSRDRGANYGYTF
>TRBJ2-1|NA|NA|TRBV18
TGTGCCAGCTCACAGCCGGGAGTGGGCGAGCAGTTCTTC
CASSQPGVGEQFF
>TRBJ2-7|NA|TRBD1|TRBV24-1
TGTGCCACCAGTGAACCCGGACAGGGGGACGAGCAGTACTTC
CATSEPGQGDEQYF
>TRBJ1-1|NA|NA|TRBV19
TGTGCCACTAGGCGGGGGGACACTGAAGCTTTCTTT
CATRRGDTEAFF
>TRBJ2-7|few|NA|TRBV10-2
TGCGCCAGCAGAGGGGGGGCTAATTACGAGCAGTACTTC
CASRGGANYEQYF
>TRBJ2-7|once|TRBD1|TRBV7-2
TGTGCCAGCAGCTTAGCCCCGGGACAGGGATACGAGCAGTACTTC
CASSLAPGQGYEQYF
>TRBJ2-7|NA|TRBD2|TRBV4-2
TGTGCCAGCAGCCAAGACAGGACTAGCGGGGACGAGCAGTACTTC
CASSQDRTSGDEQYF
>TRBJ2-7|once|NA|TRBV7-9
TGTGCCAGCAGCGCGCGCCGGGACACGATAATCTACGAGCAGTACTTC
CASSARRDTIIYEQYF
>TRBJ2-7|NA|NA|TRBV10-3
TGTGCCATCAGCCGAGGAGTAAATCGGGACGAGCAGTACTTC
CAISRGVNRDEQYF
>TRBJ2-3|NA|TRBD2|TRBV27
TGTGCCAGCAGTTTATCCTGGACTAGAAGCACAGATACGCAGTATTTT
CASSLSWTRSTDTQYF
>TRBJ1-3|NA|NA|TRBV6-5
TGTGCCAGCAGCTCACAGGGTTTAAGAAACACCATATATTTT
CASSSQGLRNTIYF
>TRBJ1-2|NA|TRBD1|TRBV5-1
TGCGCCAGCAGCTTGGCCGGGACAGGAGATGGCTACACCTTC
CASSLAGTGDGYTF
>TRBJ2-7|NA|NA|TRBV6-1
TGTGCCAGCAGTGAAGGAGGACAGTACTACGAGCAGTACTTC
CASSEGGQYYEQYF
>TRBJ2-7|NA|TRBD1|TRBV28
TGTGCCAGCAGTTATACTATTGGAGGGACAGGGGAACACGAGCAGTACTTC
CASSYTIGGTGEHEQYF
>TRBJ2-1|NA|TRBD2|TRBV7-2
TGTGCCAGCAGCTTAGGGGCGGGAGAGAATGAGCAGTTCTTC
CASSLGAGENEQFF
>TRBJ2-7|NA|NA|TRBV19
TGTGCCAGTAGTCGAAAAAACGACAACTACGAGCAGTACTTC
CASSRKNDNYEQYF
>TRBJ1-1|once|TRBD1|TRBV6-5
TGTGCCAGCAGTTACGCGACAGGGATGGGTGAAGCTTTCTTT
CASSYATGMGEAFF
>TRBJ2-1|once|TRBD2|TRBV19
TGTGCCAGTAGTAGCGGGGGGCTAGCGAATTACAATGAGCAGTTCTTC
CASSSGGLANYNEQFF
>TRBJ1-1|NA|NA|TRBV7-8
TGTGCCAGCAGCTTATCGGACATTACAAAAGCTTTCTTT
CASSLSDITKAFF
>TRBJ2-7|NA|NA|TRBV3-1/TRBV3-2
TGTGCCAGCAGCCACGGACACTACGAGCAGTACTTC
CASSHGHYEQYF
>TRBJ1-5|NA|NA|TRBV7-8
TGTGCCAGCAGCTTAGCTTTGACGGAGTATCAGCCCCAGCATTTT
CASSLALTEYQPQHF
>TRBJ1-5|NA|TRBD1|TRBV6-1
TGTGCCAGCAGTGCACGACCCGGGACAGGCCTCAATCAGCCCCAGCATTTT
CASSARPGTGLNQPQHF
>TRBJ2-1|few|NA|TRBV2
TGTGCCAGCGGGAGGAACAATGAGCAGTTCTTC
CASGRNNEQFF
>TRBJ2-2|NA|NA|TRBV5-5
TGTGCCAGCAGCCAGAACAGTGCGAACACCGGGGAGCTGTTTTTT
CASSQNSANTGELFF
>TRBJ1-6|NA|NA|TRBV21-1
TGTGCCAGCAGCGAGGACAGGGCTTCACCCCTCCACTTT
CASSEDRASPLHF
>TRBJ2-3|NA|NA|TRBV20-1
TGCAGTGCTAGTCGGTGGGCCGAGAGCACAGATACGCAGTATTTT
CSASRWAESTDTQYF
>TRBJ1-3|once|NA|TRBV3-1/TRBV3-2
TGTGCCAGCAGCCAAGTTCCGGGCCTAGCCTCTGGAAACACCATATATTTT
CASSQVPGLASGNTIYF
>TRBJ2-3|NA|NA|TRBV5-1
TGCGCCAGCAGCCGCGCAGGGTTAGCAGATACGCAGTATTTT
CASSRAGLADTQYF
>TRBJ2-1|once|NA|TRBV29-1
TGCAGCGCCCAGGAGGCTAGCGCCTCCTACAATGAGCAGTTCTTC
CSAQEASASYNEQFF
>TRBJ1-3|NA|NA|TRBV27
TGTGCCAGCAGTACCTCCTATGGAAACACCATATATTTT
CASSTSYGNTIYF
>TRBJ2-7|NA|TRBD2|TRBV15
TGTGCCACCAGCGGGGGACTAGCGGGGACTTACGAGCAGTACTTC
CATSGGLAGTYEQYF
>TRBJ1-1|few|NA|TRBV4-1
TGCGCCAGCAGCCAAGAATTAACTTCTGAAGCTTTCTTT
CASSQELTSEAFF